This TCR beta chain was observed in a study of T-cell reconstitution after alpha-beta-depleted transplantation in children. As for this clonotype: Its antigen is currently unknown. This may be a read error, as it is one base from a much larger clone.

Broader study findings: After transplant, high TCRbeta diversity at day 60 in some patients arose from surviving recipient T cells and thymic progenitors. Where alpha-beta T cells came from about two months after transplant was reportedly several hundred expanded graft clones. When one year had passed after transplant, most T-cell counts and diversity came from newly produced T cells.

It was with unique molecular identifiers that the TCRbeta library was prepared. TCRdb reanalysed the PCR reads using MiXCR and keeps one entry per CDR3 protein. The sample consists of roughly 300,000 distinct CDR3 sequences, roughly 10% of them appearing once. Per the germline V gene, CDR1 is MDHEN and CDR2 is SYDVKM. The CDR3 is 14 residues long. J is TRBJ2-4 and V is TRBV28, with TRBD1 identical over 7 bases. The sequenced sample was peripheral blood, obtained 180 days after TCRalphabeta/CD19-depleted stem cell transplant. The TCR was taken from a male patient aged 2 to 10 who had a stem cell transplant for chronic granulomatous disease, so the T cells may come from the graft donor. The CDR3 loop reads CASSPTGAKNSQYF. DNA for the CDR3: TGTGCCAGCAGCCCAACAGGGGCCAAAAACAGTCAGTACTTC.